This T cell receptor (beta chain) was identified during a study of response to subunit inactivated influenza vaccine. General study findings and limits: Each seasonal influenza vaccination, the authors suggested, recruits few new T cells.

In TCRdb, the RT-PCR reads were re-called with MiXCR into one record per CDR3 protein. The sample includes hundreds of thousands of distinct CDR3 sequences, approximately 14% of them seen just once. Germline V CDR1 and CDR2: MNHEY, SMNVEV (reference sequence). Trimming took 3 bases from V and 11 from J, leaving 12 bases between them. This CDR3 is 12 amino acids long. As concerns this clonotype: Its antigen is currently unknown.

The specimen was PBMCs from blood, collected about 14 days before vaccination. This receptor was obtained from a man aged 45-65 years who received an inactivated influenza vaccine. The chain recombines TRBV27 with TRBJ2-3; perhaps TRBD1 as D (5 bases). CDR3 sequence (DNA): TGTGCCAGCAGTTTCCCGGACAATCGGCAGTATTTT. Translation gives CASSFPDNRQYF.